The T cell receptor (beta chain) under discussion was sequenced for a study of shared clonotypes between healthy human individuals. Findings and caveats of the study: Clonotype sharing among donors, it was expected, would be affected by sequencing depth. Limited genetic and exposure-history diversity came from having few donors. Some clonotypes were shared by all four sorted-subset donors, while others were not shared. The non-shared ones had lower generation probabilities than the shared ones.

Trimming at V came to 5 bases and at J to 1 base, leaving 4 bases not matched to a gene. This CDR3 contains 15 residues. Germline V gives CDR1 MRHNA, CDR2 SNTAGT. Turning to this clone: Its specificity is not known.

CD45RA+ naive and CD45RA-negative memory subsets were separated from CD4+ cells. Some clones are missing from TCRdb's copy, which holds only in-frame ones; the method was immunoSEQ multiplex PCR. The data show around 2.1 million clones, more than 90% seen once. This TCR was recovered from a man younger than 35 in good health. The sample taken for sequencing was naive CD4+ T cells sorted from blood. Subset given: CD45RA+ positively selected. The rearrangement joins TRBV6-4 to TRBJ1-3; 8 bases are a match to TRBD1. CDR3 nucleotides: TGTGCCAGCAGTCCAGGGGGCTCATCTGGAAACACCATATATTTT. Protein product: CASSPGGSSGNTIYF.